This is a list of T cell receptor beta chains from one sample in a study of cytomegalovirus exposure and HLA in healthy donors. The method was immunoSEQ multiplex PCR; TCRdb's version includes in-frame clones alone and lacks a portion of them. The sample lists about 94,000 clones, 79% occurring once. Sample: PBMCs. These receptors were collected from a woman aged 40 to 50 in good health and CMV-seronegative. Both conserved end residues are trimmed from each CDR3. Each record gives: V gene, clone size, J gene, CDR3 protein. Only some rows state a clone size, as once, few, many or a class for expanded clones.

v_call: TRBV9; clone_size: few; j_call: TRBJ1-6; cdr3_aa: ASSVIPWDSIYNSPLH
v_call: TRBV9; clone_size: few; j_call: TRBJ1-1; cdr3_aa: ASSVVGDSNTEAF
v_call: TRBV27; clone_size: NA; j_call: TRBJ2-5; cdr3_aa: ASRAPSGGRRETQY
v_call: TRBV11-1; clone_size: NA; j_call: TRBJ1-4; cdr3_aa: ASSLGGTSNYAGKLF
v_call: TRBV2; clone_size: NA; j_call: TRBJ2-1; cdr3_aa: ASSQQGPSYNEQF
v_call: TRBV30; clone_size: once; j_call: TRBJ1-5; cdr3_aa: AWSKWTGQDQPQN
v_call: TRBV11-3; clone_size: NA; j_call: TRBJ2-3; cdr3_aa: ASSVNTDTQY
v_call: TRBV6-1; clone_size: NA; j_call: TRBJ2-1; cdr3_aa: ASSASGEQF
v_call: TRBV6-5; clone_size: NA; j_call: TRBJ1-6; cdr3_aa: ASTDDRGDSPLH
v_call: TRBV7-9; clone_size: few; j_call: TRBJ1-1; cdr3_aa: ASMPGGMNTEAF
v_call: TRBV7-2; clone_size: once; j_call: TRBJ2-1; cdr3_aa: ASSRLAGGPREQF
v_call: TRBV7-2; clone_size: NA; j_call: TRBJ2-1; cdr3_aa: ASSLAIGTIYNEQF
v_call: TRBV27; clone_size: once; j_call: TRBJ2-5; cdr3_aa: ASSQDRARETQY
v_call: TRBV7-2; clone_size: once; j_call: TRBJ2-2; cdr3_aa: ASRRLAGGRANTGELF
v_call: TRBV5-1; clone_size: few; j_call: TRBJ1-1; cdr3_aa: ASSNRQGLNTEAF
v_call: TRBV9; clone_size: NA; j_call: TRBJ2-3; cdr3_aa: ASSRTSPDTQY
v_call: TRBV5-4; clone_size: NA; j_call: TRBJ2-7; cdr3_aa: ASSLDRTGTYEQY
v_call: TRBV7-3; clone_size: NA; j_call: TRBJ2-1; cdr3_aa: ASSLTGGSYNEQF
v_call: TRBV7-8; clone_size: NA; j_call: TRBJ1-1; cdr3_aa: ASSQNTEAF
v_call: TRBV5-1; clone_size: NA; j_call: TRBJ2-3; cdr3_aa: ASSSRPRGDTDTQY
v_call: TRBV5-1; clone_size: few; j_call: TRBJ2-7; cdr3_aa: ASSSPAAFTGGEQY
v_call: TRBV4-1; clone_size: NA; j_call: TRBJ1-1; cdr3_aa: ASSQDRLNTEAF
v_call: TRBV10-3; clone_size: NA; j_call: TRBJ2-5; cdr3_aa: AISAHSGEVETQY
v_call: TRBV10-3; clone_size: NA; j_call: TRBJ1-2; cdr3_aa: AISENVRQSKEGYT
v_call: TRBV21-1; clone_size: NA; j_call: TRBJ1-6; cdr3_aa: ASSKGFEGQTNSPLH
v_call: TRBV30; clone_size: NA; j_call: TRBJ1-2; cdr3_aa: AWSAGGGNYGYT
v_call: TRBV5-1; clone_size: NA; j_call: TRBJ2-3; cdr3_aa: ASSKTSEPTDTQY
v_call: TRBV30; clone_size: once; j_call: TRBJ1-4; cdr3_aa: AWSVVSGFEKLF
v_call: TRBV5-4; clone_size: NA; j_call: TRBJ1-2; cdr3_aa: ASSQDRGLLYGYT
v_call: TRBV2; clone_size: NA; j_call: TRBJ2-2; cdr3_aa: ASSGTGRNTGELF